These 13 T cell receptor beta chains originate from one sample sequenced in a study of cytomegalovirus exposure and HLA in healthy donors (dated by TCRdb to about 2017). Receptor libraries were prepared by the immunoSEQ multiplex PCR assay. The multiplex PCR relied on a mix of 60 forward primers for TCR Vbeta segments and 13 reverse primers for TCR Jbeta segments. Imported from immuneACCESS, the table was reduced by TCRdb to in-frame sequences with V and J called. These copies leave out some clones; in studies compared against another copy, an unresolved V gene accounts for under half, and the cause of the remainder is not known. This sample is represented by 60,000 to 70,000 clones; roughly 70% of them were singletons. The top ten clonotypes cover about 23% of the sample. Sequenced: PBMCs. Receptors were obtained from a man aged 50 to 60 in good health and CMV-seropositive.

In this sample, this clone turned up a few times. The rearrangement uses TRBV4-3 and TRBJ1-1; D unclear. Looked up from germline, CDR1 is LGHNA and CDR2 is YSLEER. This CDR3 region has 15 residues. The V and J ends lost 3 bases and 0 bases respectively, with 11 bases between them. CDR3 residues: CASSHSRAMNTEAFF. CDR3 nucleotide sequence: TGCGCCAGCAGCCATTCCAGAGCGATGAACACTGAAGCTTTCTTT.

This sequence joins TRBV30 and TRBJ2-7; 11 bases align to TRBD1. The trim removed 2 bases at V and 5 bases at J, leaving 11 bases unmatched. The germline CDR1 and CDR2 sequences are GTSNPN and SVGIG (reference sequence). CDR3 size: 16 residues. Here the CDR3 DNA reads TGTGCCTGGAGTCTGCCCCCGGGACAGGGGGTGCACGAGCAGTACTTC. Encoded protein: CAWSLPPGQGVHEQYF.

V gene TRBV11-2 combines with J gene TRBJ2-2, with 7 bases lining up with TRBD1. The CDR3 is 16 amino acids. Unmatched junction bases numbered 5, after V lost 1 base and J lost 3 bases. Germline V gives CDR1 SGHAT, CDR2 FQNNGV. DNA of the CDR3: TGTGCCAGCAGCTTAGGGAGGACAGGCTACACCGGGGAGCTGTTTTTT. It translates to CASSLGRTGYTGELFF. Full variable domain (remainder filled in from reference TRBV11-2 and TRBJ2-2): EAGVAQSPRYKIIEKRQSVAFWCNPISGHATLYWYQQILGQGPKLLIQFQNNGVVDDSQLPKDRFSAERLKGVDSTLKIQPAKLEDSAVYLCASSLGRTGYTGELFFGEGSRLTVL.

CDR3 sequence (DNA): TGTGCCTGGAGTGACAGGGGGTTAGAGGAGACCCAGTACTTC. This codes for CAWSDRGLEETQYF. V and J are TRBV30 and TRBJ2-5; 8 bases are a match to TRBD1. This CDR3 spans 14 amino acids. V dropped 1 base and J dropped 5; count of bases not matched to a gene: 6. Germline assignment: CDR1 GTSNPN and CDR2 SVGIG (reference sequence).

CDR3 amino acids: CSVEGVLSYGYTF. CDR3 coding DNA: TGCAGCGTCGAGGGGGTCCTAAGCTATGGCTACACCTTC. This chain connects TRBV29-1 to TRBJ1-2; perhaps TRBD1 as D (6 bases). With 6 bases removed from V and 4 bases from J, the gap between germline ends came to 15 bases. Germline CDR1 SQVTM, CDR2 ANQGSEA. This CDR3 is built from 13 residues.

The J gene is TRBJ2-2, the V gene TRBV10-3; D is perhaps TRBD1 (6 bases). CDR1 is ENHRY, CDR2 SYGVKD, per germline. V was trimmed by 8 bases and J by 1 base, leaving 11 bases between them. This CDR3 has 14 residues. The CDR3 coding sequence is TGTGCCATCGGAACAGGGATGAACACCGGGGAGCTGTTTTTT. This sequence encodes CAIGTGMNTGELFF.

The chain employs TRBV30 and TRBJ1-5; maybe TRBD1 (5 bases). Germline V lookup: CDR1 GTSNPN, CDR2 SVGIG (reference sequence). This CDR3 is 16 amino acids long. V was pared by 2 bases and J by 4 bases, with 18 bases between. The CDR3 region is CAWSSNRRGINQPQHF. In DNA form, the CDR3 reads TGTGCCTGGAGTTCTAACCGGCGGGGGATAAATCAGCCCCAGCATTTT. Full variable domain (rest looked up from reference TRBV30 and TRBJ1-5): SQTIHQWPATLVQPVGSPLSLECTVEGTSNPNLYWYRQAAGRGLQLLFYSVGIGQISSEVPQNLSASRPQDRQFILSSKKLLLSDSGFYLCAWSSNRRGINQPQHFGDGTRLSIL.

A few counts support this clone. This rearrangement joins TRBV5-1 to TRBJ2-7, with a tentative D call TRBD2 (6 bases). V was cut by 1 base and J by 2 bases, with 7 bases left in between. The CDR3 length is 13 residues. Per germline, CDR1 SGHRS and CDR2 YFSETQ. DNA for the CDR3: TGCGCCAGCAGCTTGACGGGGGCCTACGAGCAGTACTTC. Protein product: CASSLTGAYEQYF.

V and J are TRBV7-2 and TRBJ2-2; 8 nucleotides line up with TRBD2. Per germline, CDR1 SGHTA and CDR2 FQGNSA. CDR3 length equals 15 residues. J gave up 3 bases and V 4 bases, and 4 bases lay outside the gene matches. The CDR3 sequence is CASSSSGRHTGELFF. CDR3 nucleotides: TGTGCCAGCAGCTCCAGCGGGAGACACACCGGGGAGCTGTTTTTT. The complete variable domain, with remaining parts taken from reference TRBV7-2 and TRBJ2-2, reads GAGVSQSPSNKVTEKGKDVELRCDPISGHTALYWYRQSLGQGLEFLIYFQGNSAPDKSGLPSDRFSAERTGGSVSTLTIQRTQQEDSAVYLCASSSSGRHTGELFFGEGSRLTVL.

The J gene is TRBJ2-7, the V gene TRBV7-2; 8 bases agree with TRBD2. In germline, CDR1 is SGHTA, CDR2 FQGNSA. CDR3 size: 18 residues. With 5 bases clipped from V and 1 base from J, the junction kept 16 bases outside the gene matches. The CDR3 is CASSPGLVWGRLSYEQYF. Here the CDR3 DNA reads TGTGCCAGCAGCCCGGGACTAGTGTGGGGTCGATTGTCCTACGAGCAGTACTTC.

The rearrangement joins TRBV5-4 to TRBJ2-2, with 7 bases identical to TRBD1. J lost 2 bases, V lost 0 bases, and 1 base had no gene match. The CDR3 runs to 15 residues. Germline V gene sequence: CDR1 SGHNT, CDR2 YYREEE (reference sequence). DNA for the CDR3: TGTGCCAGCAGCTTGGAAGGGGGCAACACCGGGGAGCTGTTTTTT. Protein product: CASSLEGGNTGELFF. The entire variable domain, with the rest obtained from reference TRBV5-4 and TRBJ2-2, is as follows: ETGVTQSPTHLIKTRGQQVTLRCSSQSGHNTVSWYQQALGQGPQFIFQYYREEENGRGNFPPRFSGLQFPNYSSELNVNALELDDSALYLCASSLEGGNTGELFFGEGSRLTVL.

The CDR3 loop is CASRGDRPGYTF. CDR3 sequence (DNA): TGTGCCAGCCGCGGGGACAGGCCTGGCTACACCTTC. The V gene is TRBV9, the J gene TRBJ1-2; TRBD1 matches 8 bases. Looked up from germline, CDR1 is SGDLS and CDR2 is YYNGEE. The CDR3 is 12 amino acids. Unmatched junction bases numbered 6, after V lost 7 bases and J lost 7 bases. Together with reference TRBV9 and TRBJ1-2, the CDR3 gives the full variable domain: DSGVTQTPKHLITATGQRVTLRCSPRSGDLSVYWYQQSLDQGLQFLIQYYNGEERAKGNILERFSAQQFPDLHSELNLSSLELGDSALYFCASRGDRPGYTFGSGTRLTVV.

The chain has TRBV5-1 and TRBJ2-7, with 7 positions matching TRBD1. CDR3 size: 14 residues. Trimming took 0 bases from V and 6 from J; bases not matched to a gene: 6. CDR1 SGHRS and CDR2 YFSETQ come from the germline V gene. CDR3 region: CASSLGPGGVEQYF. The CDR3 coding sequence is TGCGCCAGCAGCTTGGGTCCAGGGGGTGTCGAGCAGTACTTC.